The rows below give T cell receptor beta chains drawn from one sample of a study of blood T cell repertoires in COVID-19. Profiling relied on immunoSEQ multiplex PCR, and the TCRdb table lists in-frame clones only, not all of them. The table lists about 75,000 clones, 75% to 85% of them singletons. Sequencing was carried out using peripheral blood. These TCRs come from a woman aged 50 to 65 with acute or convalescent COVID-19. Both conserved end residues are part of each CDR3. A D gene is named only where the DNA matches it firmly. Size tells how often a clone was seen (once, few, many) or the class of an expanded clone, and some rows leave it out.

V gene: TRBV5-1; J gene: TRBJ1-2; clone size: once; D gene: TRBD1; CDR3 protein: CASSPQGARGYTF; CDR3 DNA: TGCGCCAGCTCCCCACAGGGGGCGCGTGGCTACACCTTC
V gene: TRBV28; J gene: TRBJ2-7; clone size: .; D gene: TRBD1; CDR3 protein: CASSQGAIYEQYF; CDR3 DNA: TGTGCCAGCAGTCAGGGGGCGATCTACGAGCAGTACTTC
V gene: TRBV6-5; J gene: TRBJ2-7; clone size: .; D gene: TRBD1; CDR3 protein: CASSRRQGTLGEQYF; CDR3 DNA: TGTGCCAGCAGTCGAAGACAGGGAACCTTAGGGGAGCAGTACTTC
V gene: TRBV6-5; J gene: TRBJ2-3; clone size: once; D gene: .; CDR3 protein: CASSLSGDGDTQYF; CDR3 DNA: TGTGCCAGCAGTTTAAGCGGAGATGGGGATACGCAGTATTTT
V gene: TRBV3-1/TRBV3-2; J gene: TRBJ2-7; clone size: few; D gene: TRBD2; CDR3 protein: CASSQEGRGSYEQYF; CDR3 DNA: TGTGCCAGCAGCCAAGAAGGTCGCGGGAGCTACGAGCAGTACTTC
V gene: TRBV4-1; J gene: TRBJ2-5; clone size: .; D gene: TRBD1; CDR3 protein: CASSQWYRGKTQYF; CDR3 DNA: TGCGCCAGCAGCCAATGGTACAGGGGAAAGACCCAGTACTTC
V gene: TRBV19; J gene: TRBJ1-5; clone size: .; D gene: .; CDR3 protein: CASSREAAGPQHF; CDR3 DNA: TGTGCCAGTAGTAGGGAAGCGGCAGGGCCCCAGCATTTT
V gene: TRBV5-1; J gene: TRBJ2-2; clone size: once; D gene: .; CDR3 protein: CASSFSTGELFF; CDR3 DNA: TGCGCCAGCAGCTTCAGCACCGGGGAGCTGTTTTTT
V gene: TRBV10-3; J gene: TRBJ1-5; clone size: .; D gene: .; CDR3 protein: CAISEYGRQPQHF; CDR3 DNA: TGTGCCATCAGTGAATACGGGAGACAGCCCCAGCATTTT
V gene: TRBV30; J gene: TRBJ2-7; clone size: .; D gene: .; CDR3 protein: CAWSRSSGREQYF; CDR3 DNA: TGTGCCTGGAGTAGGTCCTCGGGAAGAGAGCAGTACTTC
V gene: TRBV18; J gene: TRBJ2-5; clone size: .; D gene: TRBD2; CDR3 protein: CASSPTGGFDGTQYF; CDR3 DNA: TGTGCCAGCTCACCAACCGGGGGGTTCGACGGGACCCAGTACTTC
V gene: TRBV30; J gene: TRBJ1-1; clone size: .; D gene: .; CDR3 protein: CAWRQINTEAFF; CDR3 DNA: TGTGCCTGGAGACAGATAAACACTGAAGCTTTCTTT
V gene: TRBV4-3; J gene: TRBJ2-5; clone size: .; D gene: .; CDR3 protein: CASSQVFGETQYF; CDR3 DNA: TGCGCCAGCAGCCAAGTATTCGGGGAGACCCAGTACTTC
V gene: TRBV19; J gene: TRBJ2-2; clone size: .; D gene: .; CDR3 protein: CASIATSPNTGELFF; CDR3 DNA: TGTGCCAGTATAGCGACTAGTCCGAACACCGGGGAGCTGTTTTTT
V gene: TRBV7-2; J gene: TRBJ1-6; clone size: few; D gene: .; CDR3 protein: CASSLVARVNSPLHF; CDR3 DNA: TGTGCCAGCAGCTTAGTAGCACGGGTTAATTCACCCCTCCACTTT
V gene: TRBV24-1; J gene: TRBJ2-7; clone size: .; D gene: .; CDR3 protein: CATSVTTGGIHEQYF; CDR3 DNA: TGTGCCACCAGTGTTACGACTGGGGGGATCCACGAGCAGTACTTC
V gene: TRBV5-6; J gene: TRBJ2-7; clone size: .; D gene: TRBD1; CDR3 protein: CASSFWDRGPAYEQYF; CDR3 DNA: TGTGCCAGCAGCTTTTGGGACAGGGGGCCCGCTTACGAGCAGTACTTC